A single TCR beta chain is shown here with its context. Each CDR3 protein is one row after TCRdb ran MiXCR on the 5' RACE reads. The profile shows some 350,000 distinct CDR3 sequences, around a tenth of them singletons. The data originate from a study of T cells after yellow fever vaccination. Study-wide context: Each low-cell-number fraction was prepared by means of SMART-Seq v4 Ultra Low Input.

V lost 4 bases, J lost 5 bases, and 9 bases lay in between. Germline-derived CDR1 and CDR2 are SGHTA and FQGTGA. There are 13 residues in the CDR3. The J gene is TRBJ2-1, the V gene TRBV7-3, with unresolved D. This sequence was found in a man aged 18 to 30 who received the YFV17D yellow fever vaccine. Sample: PBMCs, taken on the day of the first yellow fever vaccination. DNA of the CDR3: TGTGCCAGCAGCTCCATCGTTGACAATGAGCAGTTCTTC. This codes for CASSSIVDNEQFF. Full variable domain (missing parts from reference TRBV7-3 and TRBJ2-1): GAGVSQTPSNKVTEKGKYVELRCDPISGHTALYWYRQSLGQGPEFLIYFQGTGAADDSGLPNDRFFAVRPEGSVSTLKIQRTERGDSAVYLCASSSIVDNEQFFGPGTRLTVL.